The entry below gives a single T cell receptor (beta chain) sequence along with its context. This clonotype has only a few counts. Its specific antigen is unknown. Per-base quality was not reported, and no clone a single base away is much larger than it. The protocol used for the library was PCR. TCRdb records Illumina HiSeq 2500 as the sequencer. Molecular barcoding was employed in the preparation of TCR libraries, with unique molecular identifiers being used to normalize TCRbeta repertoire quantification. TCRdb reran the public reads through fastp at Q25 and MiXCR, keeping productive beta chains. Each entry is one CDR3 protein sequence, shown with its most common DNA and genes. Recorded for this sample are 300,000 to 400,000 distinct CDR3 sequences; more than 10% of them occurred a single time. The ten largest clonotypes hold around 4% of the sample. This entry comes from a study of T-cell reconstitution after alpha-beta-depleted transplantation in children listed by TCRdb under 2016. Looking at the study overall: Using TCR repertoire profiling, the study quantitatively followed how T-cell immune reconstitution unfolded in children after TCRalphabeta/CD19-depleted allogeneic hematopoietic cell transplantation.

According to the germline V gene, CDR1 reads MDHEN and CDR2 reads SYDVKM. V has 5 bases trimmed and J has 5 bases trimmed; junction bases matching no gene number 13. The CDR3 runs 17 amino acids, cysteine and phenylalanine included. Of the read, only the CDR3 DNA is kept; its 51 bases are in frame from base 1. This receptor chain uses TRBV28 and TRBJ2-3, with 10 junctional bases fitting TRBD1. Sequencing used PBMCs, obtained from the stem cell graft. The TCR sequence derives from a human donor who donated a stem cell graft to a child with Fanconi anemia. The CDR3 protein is CASSPDAGTGAGDTQYF. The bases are TGTGCCAGCAGTCCCGATGCGGGGACAGGGGCAGGAGATACGCAGTATTTT.